This T cell receptor beta chain was retrieved from a study of blood T cells in healthy people across ages. CDR1 and CDR2 (germline): DFQATT, SNEGSKA (reference sequence). The CDR3 runs to 13 residues. Trimming cost V 5 bases and J 6 bases; bases outside gene matches: 10. Comments on this clonotype: Antigen unknown.

Combining a sample-barcoded 5' primer with a J-beta primer mix, a second PCR ran for roughly 6 to 12 cycles. TCRdb itself ran the 5' RACE reads through MiXCR, one entry per CDR3 protein. In the table there are 760,000 or so distinct CDR3 sequences, approximately 25% of which are singletons. Findings of the study overall: Roughly linear declines in TCR beta diversity per million T cells occurred with age.

The same specimen was also included in a second study, on T cells of mothers and their children.

The J gene is TRBJ2-7, the V gene TRBV20-1; TRBD2 aligns across 7 bases. Sequenced: blood. This receptor was obtained from a boy aged 5-17 years in good health. The CDR3 DNA reads TGCAGTGCTGGGTGGGCGGGAGAAGCCGAGCAGTACTTC. Protein: CSAGWAGEAEQYF.